A single sample gave rise to the 32 T cell receptor beta chains below, sequenced in a study of blood T cells in healthy people across ages. The authors ran a second PCR of about 7 to 11 cycles using a sample-barcoded 5' primer and a J-beta primer mix. From the 5' RACE reads, TCRdb called clonotypes with MiXCR, one entry per CDR3 protein. Of over a million distinct CDR3 sequences listed, roughly 45% are singletons. The sample consisted of blood. Receptors originate from a woman aged 55-70 years in good health.

The chain uses TRBV5-1 and TRBJ2-6; D ambiguous. Germline V gives CDR1 SGHRS, CDR2 YFSETQ. Trimming shortened V by 0 bases and J by 0 bases, and 7 bases separated the two germline ends. The CDR3 totals 16 residues. The CDR3 DNA reads TGCGCCAGCAGCTTGGCCCTGAGCTCTGGGGCCAACGTCCTGACTTTC. Its translation: CASSLALSSGANVLTF.

This clonotype occurred many times. The rearrangement joins TRBV29-1 to TRBJ2-7, with D perhaps TRBD1 or TRBD2 (6 bases each). Trimming took off 4 bases at V and 4 bases at J, with 14 bases between the two ends. The CDR3 is 13 residues long. Germline V lookup: CDR1 SQVTM, CDR2 ANQGSEA. For the CDR3, the DNA is TGCAGCGTTGGGTCGGGGGCGGTATACGAGCAGTACTTC. Amino acid sequence: CSVGSGAVYEQYF.

V and J are TRBV9 and TRBJ2-4; TRBD2 agrees at 7 bases. The CDR3 is 15 amino acids. The junction had 5 bases not matched to a gene; V was cut back by 3 bases and J by 2 bases. Germline V gene sequence: CDR1 SGDLS, CDR2 YYNGEE. The CDR3 spells CASSGTRGTKNIQYF. The CDR3 DNA sequence: TGTGCCAGCAGCGGGACTAGAGGGACCAAAAACATTCAGTACTTC.

This chain links TRBV27 with TRBJ1-5; no definite D call. Germline loops: CDR1 MNHEY, CDR2 SMNVEV (reference sequence). With 1 base removed from V and 5 bases from J, the gap between germline ends came to 9 bases. This CDR3 spans 14 amino acids. The CDR3 protein is CASSLLRSDQPQHF. The DNA of the CDR3 is TGTGCCAGCAGTTTATTGAGGTCGGATCAGCCCCAGCATTTT.

J is TRBJ2-2 and V is TRBV3-1, with a tentative D call TRBD2 (5 bases). This CDR3 has 14 amino acids. Germline V gives CDR1 LGHDT, CDR2 YNNKEL (reference sequence). V was trimmed by 4 bases and J by 8 bases, leaving 14 bases between them. The CDR3 DNA sequence: TGTGCCAGCAGCCCCCTCGGGGATTGGGGGGAGCTGTTTTTT. Protein product: CASSPLGDWGELFF.

The genes are TRBV27 and TRBJ2-1, with D unresolved. From germline, CDR1 is MNHEY and CDR2 SMNVEV (reference sequence). Trimming stripped 4 bases from V and 0 bases from J, with 13 bases between. The CDR3 consists of 16 residues. DNA for the CDR3: TGTGCCAGCAGTTCAACTTTAGCTAGCTCCTACAATGAGCAGTTCTTC. Protein sequence: CASSSTLASSYNEQFF.

This clonotype has a handful of counts. The gene calls are TRBV29-1 and TRBJ2-3; 8 nucleotides match TRBD2. The CDR3 totals 13 residues. Trimming removed 4 bases from V and 2 bases from J; junction bases left unmatched: 2. The V gene's germline CDR1 is SQVTM and CDR2 ANQGSEA. In DNA, the CDR3 is TGCAGCGTTGTAGCGGGAAACACAGATACGCAGTATTTT. Its protein is CSVVAGNTDTQYF.

This chain joins TRBV12-3 or TRBV12-4 and TRBJ2-1, with 9 positions matching TRBD2. The CDR3 runs 14 residues. J was trimmed by 8 bases and V by 4 bases; bases with no gene match: 6. CDR3 region: CASSWREGIDEQFF. The CDR3 nucleotides read TGTGCCAGCAGTTGGCGGGAGGGCATAGATGAGCAGTTCTTC.

The rearrangement joins TRBV29-1 to TRBJ2-7, with a tentative D call TRBD2 (6 bases). With the DNA end fitting TRBJ2-5 better, the J assignment may be wrong. Germline lookup yields CDR1 SQVTM and CDR2 ANQGSEA. The CDR3 spans 12 residues. The CDR3 sequence: CSILMGGETQYF. CDR3 nucleotide sequence: TGCAGCATACTAATGGGGGGAGAGACCCAGTACTTC.

The chain employs TRBV15 and TRBJ2-1; 12 bases are shared with TRBD2. In germline, CDR1 is LNHNV, CDR2 YYDKDF (reference sequence). CDR3 length equals 19 residues. Trimming took 5 bases from V and 1 from J; bases not matched to a gene: 12. The DNA of the CDR3 is TGTGCCACCAGCGGACTGGGACTAGCGGGTTTAGTATCCTACAATGAGCAGTTCTTC. It encodes CATSGLGLAGLVSYNEQFF.

The chain carries TRBV10-3 and TRBJ2-3; D ambiguous. V dropped 1 base and J dropped 5 bases, with 4 bases sitting between them. Germline V gives CDR1 ENHRY, CDR2 SYGVKD. CDR3 length: 12 amino acids. CDR3: CAISEYRDTQYF. CDR3 sequence (DNA): TGTGCCATCAGTGAGTACCGAGATACGCAGTATTTT.

This sequence joins TRBV28 and TRBJ2-7, with D tentatively TRBD1 (6 bases). V shed 2 bases and J shed 5 bases, with 19 bases lying between them. Germline V gene sequence: CDR1 MDHEN, CDR2 SYDVKM. The CDR3 length is 16 residues. The CDR3 DNA reads as TGTGCCAGCAGTTTACTCACAGGCAGGGGTCTCCACGAGCAGTACTTC. It specifies CASSLLTGRGLHEQYF.

The V call is TRBV20-1, the J call TRBJ1-2, with 8 bases matching TRBD1. The CDR3 totals 12 residues. The V and J ends lost 8 bases and 4 bases, in that order; junction bases with no gene match: 6. Germline assignment: CDR1 DFQATT and CDR2 SNEGSKA (reference sequence). CDR3 amino acids: CSHRQGLYGYTF. CDR3 sequence (DNA): TGCAGTCATAGACAGGGGCTCTATGGCTACACCTTC.

Comment on this clonotype: A much larger clone is a single base away; this may be a read error. The chain employs TRBV28 and TRBJ1-6; no clear D gene. CDR1 and CDR2 from the germline V gene are MDHEN and SYDVKM. CDR3 length equals 15 residues. In nucleotides, the CDR3 is TGTGCCAGCAGCTCCCTTCGGATCGGGCGGTCACCCCCCCACTTT. It translates to CASSSLRIGRSPPHF. Full variable domain (rest looked up from reference TRBV28 and TRBJ1-6): DVKVTQSSRYLVKRTGEKVFLECVQDMDHENMFWYRQDPGLGLRLIYFSYDVKMKEKGDIPEGYSVSREKKERFSLILESASTNQTSMYLCASSSLRIGRSPPHFGNGTRLTVT.

V usage is TRBV6-1 and J usage is TRBJ2-1; the match to TRBD2 covers 9 bases. Germline lookup yields CDR1 MNHNS and CDR2 SASEGT. V was clipped by 3 bases and J by 1 base; unmatched bases: 4. The CDR3 length is 16 residues. The DNA of the CDR3 is TGTGCCAGCAGTGATGGGCTAGCGGGATCCTACAATGAGCAGTTCTTC. It codes for CASSDGLAGSYNEQFF.

The chain employs TRBV20-1 and TRBJ2-3, with D possibly being TRBD2 (5 bases). From germline, CDR1 is DFQATT and CDR2 SNEGSKA (reference sequence). V lost 5 bases and J 4 bases, leaving 10 bases between the germline ends. CDR3 length: 12 amino acids. CDR3 nucleotide sequence: TGCAGTGCTGAAGGGAGAGCAGATACGCAGTATTTT. Translating gives CSAEGRADTQYF.

V usage is TRBV3-1 and J usage is TRBJ1-2; a weak D match, TRBD1 (5 bases). The CDR3 runs to 13 residues. The germline V and J ends were trimmed by 1 base and 8 bases, with 11 bases remaining between them. Germline V gene sequence: CDR1 LGHDT, CDR2 YNNKEL (reference sequence). CDR3 in DNA: TGTGCCAGCAGCCAAGGCGCCAGGGCGGGCTACACCTTC. It codes for CASSQGARAGYTF.

This chain connects TRBV6-5 to TRBJ2-7; 7 positions agree with TRBD2. The CDR3 length is 16 residues. Germline lookup yields CDR1 MNHEY and CDR2 SVGAGI. V dropped 6 bases and J dropped 0; count of bases not matched to a gene: 11. CDR3 bases: TGTGCCAGCAGGTCCCCCCGGCGGGAGAGCTCCTACGAGCAGTACTTC. It is translated as CASRSPRRESSYEQYF.

There are a few counts of this clonotype. The J gene is TRBJ1-2, the V gene TRBV29-1; D not certain. In germline, CDR1 is SQVTM, CDR2 ANQGSEA. The V and J ends lost 5 bases and 8 bases respectively, with 15 bases between them. The CDR3 has 12 residues. The CDR3 loop reads CSVSDGPKGYTF. The CDR3 DNA follows: TGCAGCGTTAGCGACGGACCCAAGGGCTACACCTTC.

The chain recombines TRBV27 with TRBJ1-6; 7 nucleotides agree with TRBD1. The CDR3 runs 17 residues. CDR1 is MNHEY and CDR2 is SMNVEV in the germline V gene (reference sequence). J gave up 5 bases and V 3 bases, and 10 bases lay outside the gene matches. The CDR3 here is CASSFNSPGQNNSPLHF. As DNA, the CDR3 is TGTGCCAGCAGTTTCAACTCCCCGGGACAGAATAATTCACCCCTCCACTTT.

The rearrangement joins TRBV29-1 to TRBJ2-1; no firm D call. The length of the CDR3 is 17 residues. The V end was cut by 2 bases, the J end by 3 bases, with 20 bases between. CDR1 is SQVTM, CDR2 ANQGSEA, per germline. CDR3 protein: CSVEKSFGSTLYNEQFF. CDR3 nucleotide sequence: TGCAGCGTTGAAAAGAGTTTCGGCTCAACCCTCTACAATGAGCAGTTCTTC.

V is TRBV28 and J is TRBJ2-4; TRBD1 is a possible D gene (6 bases). Trimming cost V 9 bases and J 1 base, with 13 bases left between them. This CDR3 has 14 residues. Germline V gene sequence: CDR1 MDHEN, CDR2 SYDVKM. CDR3 residues: CASYRETAKNIQYF. Written as DNA, the CDR3 is TGTGCCAGTTACAGGGAGACTGCCAAAAACATTCAGTACTTC.

The V and J genes are TRBV12-3 or TRBV12-4 and TRBJ2-1; D call uncertain. The CDR3 has 15 amino acids. V was clipped by 4 bases and J by 3 bases, with 13 bases between them. The CDR3 reads CASSWFSISYNEQFF. The CDR3 DNA follows: TGTGCCAGCAGTTGGTTTTCCATAAGCTACAATGAGCAGTTCTTC.

The chain carries TRBV6-1 and TRBJ2-3; possibly TRBD1 or TRBD2 for D (5 bases each). This CDR3 has 13 amino acids. V was trimmed by 2 bases and J by 4 bases, leaving 7 bases between them. Germline V lookup: CDR1 MNHNS, CDR2 SASEGT. CDR3 in amino acids: CASSELGADTQYF. CDR3 in DNA: TGTGCCAGCAGTGAACTGGGGGCAGATACGCAGTATTTT.

This clonotype appeared a few times. The chain couples TRBV6-2 or TRBV6-3 to TRBJ1-5; D is uncertain. From germline, CDR1 is MNHEY and CDR2 SVGEGT. Trimming stripped 2 bases from V and 2 bases from J, with 31 bases between. The CDR3 consists of 22 residues. DNA for the CDR3: TGTGCCAGCAGTTACCCTACCAACGGTGTGGAAACGGCTGGAAAGGGCAATCAGCCCCAGCATTTT. It yields the protein CASSYPTNGVETAGKGNQPQHF.

This clonotype has a handful of counts. The chain links TRBV5-5 to TRBJ2-7; D gene uncertain. The DNA end favors TRBJ2-5, so the J call may be wrong. Per the germline V gene, CDR1 is SGHKS and CDR2 is YYEKEE (reference sequence). The CDR3 contains 14 residues. In DNA form, the CDR3 reads TGTGCCAGCAGCCCGACGTGGAGTTCAGAGACCCAGTACTTC. Translation: CASSPTWSSETQYF.

The V call is TRBV7-9, the J call TRBJ1-2; D is uncertain. Germline CDR1 SEHNR, CDR2 FQNEAQ (reference sequence). The CDR3 sequence is 13 residues long. V shed 5 bases and J shed 6 bases, with 13 bases lying between them. The CDR3 region is CASSPQSENGYTF. The DNA of the CDR3 is TGTGCCAGCAGCCCCCAGTCCGAGAATGGCTACACCTTC. The full variable domain, rest sourced from reference TRBV7-9 and TRBJ1-2, is DTGVSQNPRHKITKRGQNVTFRCDPISEHNRLYWYRQTLGQGPEFLTYFQNEAQLEKSRLLSDRFSAERPKGSFSTLEIQRTEQGDSAMYLCASSPQSENGYTFGSGTRLTVV.

The rearrangement joins TRBV7-9 to TRBJ1-4; D gene uncertain. From germline, CDR1 is SEHNR and CDR2 FQNEAQ (reference sequence). This CDR3 has 12 amino acids. Trimming removed 2 bases from V and 8 bases from J, with 6 bases in between. The CDR3 loop is CASSLSEEKLFF. The CDR3 bases are TGTGCCAGCAGCTTATCAGAGGAAAAACTGTTTTTT.

In the case of this clonotype: A much more abundant neighbour one base away suggests this may be a read error. The chain carries TRBV10-1 and TRBJ2-1; TRBD2 agrees at 7 bases. CDR1 is WNHNN and CDR2 is SYGVQD in the germline V gene (reference sequence). This CDR3 spans 16 amino acids. DNA of the CDR3: TGCGCCAGCAGTGAGTCGATGGGACTAACTATCGGTGAGCAGTCCTTC. Protein sequence: CASSESMGLTIGEQSF.

This chain links TRBV3-1 with TRBJ2-6; no clear D gene. The CDR3 has 15 amino acids. V was pared by 1 base and J by 0 bases, with 4 bases between. Germline V gene lookup returns CDR1 LGHDT and CDR2 YNNKEL (reference sequence). The CDR3 protein is CASSQGFSGANVLTF. CDR3 DNA: TGTGCCAGCAGCCAAGGTTTCTCTGGGGCCAACGTCCTGACTTTC. Based on the CDR3 plus reference TRBV3-1 and TRBJ2-6, the full variable domain is DTAVSQTPKYLVTQMGNDKSIKCEQNLGHDTMYWYKQDSKKFLKIMFSYNNKELIINETVPNRFSPKSPDKAHLNLHINSLELGDSAVYFCASSQGFSGANVLTFGAGSRLTVL.

V and J are TRBV6-5 and TRBJ2-5; D is possibly TRBD2 (6 bases). The V gene's germline CDR1 is MNHEY and CDR2 SVGAGI. There are 14 residues in the CDR3. Trimming took 5 bases from V and 11 from J, leaving 21 bases between them. The CDR3 DNA sequence: TGTGCCAGCAGTAGCGGGCCAAACTACAATGAGCAGTACTTC. Its protein is CASSSGPNYNEQYF.

J is TRBJ2-5 and V is TRBV20-1; 9 nucleotides agree with TRBD2. V shed 0 bases and J 5 bases; nucleotides not matched to a gene: 10. The CDR3 consists of 16 residues. CDR1 DFQATT and CDR2 SNEGSKA come from the germline V gene (reference sequence). The CDR3 nucleotides are TGCAGTGCTAGAGATCGTGTTAGCGGGAGCTTGGAGACCCAGTACTTC. Protein product: CSARDRVSGSLETQYF.